This TCR beta chain was sequenced during a study of blood T cell repertoires in COVID-19. Sequencing used immunoSEQ multiplex PCR; TCRdb keeps in-frame clones, though not all of them. The sample includes some 220,000 clones, 84% of them seen just once. The CDR3 extends over 16 amino acids. Germline V gene sequence: CDR1 MGHRA, CDR2 YSYEKL. V was clipped by 0 bases and J by 1 base; unmatched bases: 3. This TCR was recovered from a man aged 45-65 years with active or convalescent COVID-19. The sequenced sample was peripheral blood. The chain is built from TRBV4-1 and TRBJ2-7; TRBD2 matches 10 bases. CDR3 loop: CASSQEAGGGSYEQYF. In DNA, the CDR3 is TGCGCCAGCAGCCAAGAAGCGGGAGGGGGGTCCTACGAGCAGTACTTC.